The rows below give T cell receptor beta chains drawn from one sample of a study of PD-1 blockade in classical Hodgkin lymphoma. The assay was immunoSEQ multiplex PCR, and TCRdb's table has in-frame clones only and misses some. The sample contains about 6,600 clones, roughly 77% of which appear only once. Specimen: peripheral blood mononuclear cells (PBMCs), collected at baseline. These receptors were taken from a human donor with classical Hodgkin lymphoma. The CDR3 runs from the conserved cysteine through the conserved F or W. Each record gives: clone size, V gene, J gene, D gene, CDR3 protein, CDR3 DNA. D genes are given only for firm matches. Size values are once, few and many counts, or a class for expanded clones, and some rows have none.

.	TRBV29-1	TRBJ1-1	.	CSVGLGSTEAFF	TGCAGCGTTGGCCTGGGATCCACTGAAGCTTTCTTT
few	TRBV21-1	TRBJ1-1	.	CASRTPQGMNTEAFF	TGTGCCAGCAGAACCCCCCAGGGGATGAACACTGAAGCTTTCTTT
.	TRBV14	TRBJ2-2	.	CASSLRWGGSISRTVEGRTGELFF	TGTGCCAGCAGCCTCCGATGGGGAGGGTCTATTTCCAGGACAGTAGAGGGTCGGACCGGGGAGCTGTTTTTT
.	TRBV9	TRBJ2-2	TRBD2	CASSVIAGGPGELFF	TGTGCCAGCAGCGTCATAGCGGGAGGACCCGGGGAGCTGTTTTTT
.	TRBV5-1	TRBJ2-7	.	CASSLDDTGYSSYEQYF	TGCGCCAGCAGCTTGGACGATACAGGCTACAGCTCCTACGAGCAGTACTTC
few	TRBV5-6	TRBJ2-3	.	CASSLAEDDTDTQYF	TGTGCCAGCAGCTTGGCCGAGGACGACACAGATACGCAGTATTTT
.	TRBV7-6	TRBJ2-1	.	CASSLAASSSYNEQFF	TGTGCCAGCAGCTTAGCGGCCTCGAGCTCCTACAATGAGCAGTTCTTC
.	TRBV27	TRBJ2-1	.	CASSLSRDTYNEQFF	TGTGCCAGCAGTTTAAGCCGGGACACCTACAATGAGCAGTTCTTC
.	TRBV5-1	TRBJ2-3	TRBD2	CASSINSGSTDTQYF	TGCGCCAGCAGCATTAATAGCGGGAGCACAGATACGCAGTATTTT
.	TRBV18	TRBJ1-1	.	CASVTDRGQNTEAFF	TGTGCCAGCGTCACCGATCGGGGGCAGAACACTGAAGCTTTCTTT
.	TRBV28	TRBJ1-5	.	CASIEGIGGQPQHF	TGTGCCAGCATAGAAGGGATTGGGGGTCAGCCCCAGCATTTT
few	TRBV5-1	TRBJ2-1	.	CASSFQLYEQFF	TGCGCCAGCAGCTTCCAGCTCTATGAGCAGTTCTTC
.	TRBV6-1	TRBJ2-7	.	CASTGFGSYEQYF	TGTGCCAGCACAGGATTTGGCTCCTACGAGCAGTACTTC
.	TRBV28	TRBJ1-2	.	CASTVTVNYGYTF	TGTGCCAGCACCGTGACAGTTAACTATGGCTACACCTTC
.	TRBV18	TRBJ2-1	.	CASSLARYAEYNEQFF	TGTGCCAGCTCACTTGCCCGGTACGCGGAGTACAATGAGCAGTTCTTC
.	TRBV29-1	TRBJ2-7	.	CSVELDTSYEQYF	TGCAGCGTTGAACTCGACACCTCCTACGAGCAGTACTTC
.	TRBV21-1	TRBJ2-2	.	CASNSQGVANTGELFF	TGTGCCAGCAACTCACAGGGGGTGGCGAACACCGGGGAGCTGTTTTTT
.	TRBV10-3	TRBJ2-3	.	CAISDGAGTDTQYF	TGTGCCATCAGTGATGGAGCGGGCACAGATACGCAGTATTTT
.	TRBV10-2	TRBJ2-7	.	CASSKEAGRIYEQYF	TGCGCCAGCAGTAAGGAAGCAGGGAGAATCTACGAGCAGTACTTC
.	TRBV2	TRBJ2-7	.	CASSLYGEPYEQYF	TGTGCCAGCAGCTTATACGGGGAGCCGTACGAGCAGTACTTC
few	TRBV7-6	TRBJ2-1	.	CASSLSKNEQFF	TGTGCCAGCAGCTTAAGTAAGAATGAGCAGTTCTTC
.	TRBV18	TRBJ1-1	TRBD1	CASVGDSMNTEAFF	TGTGCCAGCGTGGGGGACAGCATGAACACTGAAGCTTTCTTT
.	TRBV10-3	TRBJ1-3	.	CAINRAEGGNTIYF	TGTGCCATCAACCGGGCCGAAGGAGGAAACACCATATATTTT
.	TRBV14	TRBJ2-7	.	CASSQGLIYEQYF	TGTGCCAGCAGCCAGGGACTGATCTACGAGCAGTACTTC
.	TRBV7-9	TRBJ2-5	.	CASSSDRTGTQYF	TGTGCCAGCAGCTCCGACAGAACGGGGACCCAGTACTTC
.	TRBV28	TRBJ2-7	TRBD1	CASSPGTGSYEQYF	TGTGCCAGCAGTCCCGGGACAGGGTCCTACGAGCAGTACTTC
.	TRBV29-1	TRBJ1-2	.	CSVAWGAEYGYTF	TGCAGCGTTGCTTGGGGGGCCGAGTATGGCTACACCTTC
.	TRBV21-1	TRBJ1-5	.	CASSKRAPPGGNQPQHF	TGTGCCAGCAGCAAAAGGGCCCCGCCAGGGGGCAATCAGCCCCAGCATTTT
.	TRBV5-4	TRBJ1-4	.	CASSPQYNEKLFF	TGTGCCAGCAGCCCGCAGTATAATGAAAAACTGTTTTTT
.	TRBV6-5	TRBJ2-7	.	CASSSWTHAYEQYF	TGTGCCAGCAGTTCATGGACTCACGCCTACGAGCAGTACTTC
.	TRBV6-6	TRBJ1-1	TRBD1	CASSPGTGAHTEAFF	TGTGCCAGCAGTCCCGGGACAGGGGCCCACACTGAAGCTTTCTTT
.	TRBV11-2	TRBJ2-7	.	CASSPLSGALEQYF	TGTGCCAGCAGCCCCCTCTCGGGGGCCCTCGAGCAGTACTTC
medium-sized	TRBV9	TRBJ2-1	.	CASSVEGGFEQFF	TGTGCCAGCAGCGTAGAAGGAGGGTTTGAGCAGTTCTTC
few	TRBV7-9	TRBJ2-7	.	CASSPADSYEQYF	TGTGCCAGCAGCCCGGCGGACAGCTACGAGCAGTACTTC
.	TRBV9	TRBJ2-5	.	CASSAGGQGFQYF	TGTGCCAGCAGCGCGGGTGGGCAGGGGTTCCAGTACTTC
.	TRBV5-8	TRBJ2-7	TRBD1	CASSLGETGGVQYF	TGTGCCAGCAGCTTGGGAGAAACAGGGGGCGTGCAGTACTTC
.	TRBV4-2	TRBJ2-2	.	CASSQAEGGAGELFF	TGTGCCAGCAGCCAAGCAGAGGGGGGAGCCGGGGAGCTGTTTTTT
few	TRBV6-5	TRBJ2-7	TRBD1	CASSILRDREASF	TGTGCCAGCAGTATACTCCGGGACAGGGAAGCTTCCTTC
.	TRBV7-2	TRBJ1-1	.	CASSLSAGTEAFF	TGTGCCAGCAGCTTAAGTGCGGGCACTGAAGCTTTCTTT
.	TRBV29-1	TRBJ2-1	.	CSVEIGGAGWSYNEQFF	TGCAGCGTTGAAATTGGCGGGGCGGGGTGGTCCTACAATGAGCAGTTCTTC
.	TRBV6-9	TRBJ2-7	.	CATTGRAFGEQYF	TGTGCCACCACAGGACGGGCATTTGGCGAGCAGTACTTC
.	TRBV25-1	TRBJ2-7	.	CASTGGASYEQYF	TGTGCCAGCACCGGCGGGGCCTCCTACGAGCAGTACTTC
.	TRBV6-1	TRBJ2-5	TRBD1	CASRGTGADSGTQYF	TGTGCCAGCAGAGGGACAGGAGCCGACTCCGGGACCCAGTACTTC
.	TRBV2	TRBJ2-3	.	CASSGASGRTDTQYF	TGTGCCAGCAGTGGAGCAAGCGGTCGCACAGATACGCAGTATTTT
.	TRBV11-2	TRBJ2-1	.	CAGRLGGNEQFF	TGTGCGGGAAGACTAGGGGGGAATGAGCAGTTCTTC
.	TRBV6-5	TRBJ2-5	.	CASSYWGETQYF	TGTGCCAGCAGTTATTGGGGTGAGACCCAGTACTTC
few	TRBV6-5	TRBJ2-7	.	CASSYSQGYEQYF	TGTGCCAGCAGTTACTCGCAGGGTTACGAGCAGTACTTC
.	TRBV7-7	TRBJ2-4	.	CASSLAETPQVKNIQYF	TGTGCTAGCAGCTTAGCGGAGACTCCTCAGGTCAAAAACATTCAGTACTTC
.	TRBV4-1	TRBJ1-5	.	CASSLLLGGSNQPQHF	TGCGCCAGCAGCCTTCTCCTGGGGGGGAGCAATCAGCCCCAGCATTTT
.	TRBV5-5	TRBJ1-2	TRBD1	CASSPGGYGYTF	TGTGCCAGCAGCCCAGGGGGTTATGGCTACACCTTC
large	TRBV18	TRBJ1-4	TRBD1	CASSPDRANEKLFF	TGTGCCAGCTCACCGGACAGGGCTAATGAAAAACTGTTTTTT
once	TRBV7-2	TRBJ1-1	.	CASSSLRGTEAFF	TGTGCCAGCAGCTCCCTAAGAGGCACTGAAGCTTTCTTT
.	TRBV13	TRBJ2-1	TRBD1	CASSLTPLHTGGNEQFF	TGTGCCAGCAGCTTAACCCCCCTCCACACAGGGGGAAATGAGCAGTTCTTC